Presented here are 30 T cell receptor beta chains from one specimen sequenced in a study of cytomegalovirus exposure and HLA in healthy donors. Vbeta (60) and Jbeta (13) primers were used in the PCR. Data came from immunoSEQ multiplex PCR; TCRdb stores just in-frame clones and leaves some out. The sample contains 220,000 or so clones, approximately 80% of which appear only once. Sequencing was done on a sample of PBMCs. The receptor set was obtained from a male donor in good health and CMV-seronegative.

V gene TRBV28 combines with J gene TRBJ1-5; D ambiguous. The CDR3 is made up of 14 amino acids. V was shortened by 6 bases and J by 3 bases, with 12 bases between the two germline ends. The germline gives CDR1 MDHEN, CDR2 SYDVKM. The chain's CDR3 is CASSPTAPNQPQHF. In DNA form, the CDR3 reads TGTGCCAGCAGCCCCACAGCTCCCAATCAGCCCCAGCATTTT.

This clone appeared a few times. The V and J genes are TRBV5-1 and TRBJ1-2; D is ambiguous. Looked up from germline, CDR1 is SGHRS and CDR2 is YFSETQ. Trimming left V 5 bases short and J 2 bases short, with 13 bases between. The CDR3 runs 14 residues. The CDR3 loop is CASSLATGNYGYTF. In DNA form, the CDR3 reads TGCGCCAGCAGTTTAGCGACTGGGAACTATGGCTACACCTTC.

This chain uses TRBV15 with TRBJ2-1, with a tentative D call TRBD1 (6 bases). CDR3 length: 18 residues. Trimming removed 0 bases from V and 2 bases from J, with 17 bases in between. Germline V gives CDR1 LNHNV, CDR2 YYDKDF (reference sequence). Here the CDR3 DNA reads TGTGCCACCAGCAGAGATCTCGTTGGACAGATCCCCTACAATGAGCAGTTCTTC. Protein product: CATSRDLVGQIPYNEQFF.

The chain joins TRBV30 to TRBJ2-5, with D tentatively TRBD1 (6 bases). Germline values: CDR1 GTSNPN, CDR2 SVGIG (reference sequence). V gave up 0 bases and J gave up 5 bases, with 10 bases separating them. The CDR3 has 13 amino acids. The CDR3: CAWSVGGSETQYF. The DNA of the CDR3 is TGTGCCTGGAGTGTAGGGGGATCGGAGACCCAGTACTTC.

The chain links TRBV7-9 to TRBJ2-6; D ambiguous. Looked up from germline, CDR1 is SEHNR and CDR2 is FQNEAQ (reference sequence). The CDR3 consists of 17 residues. V lost 5 bases and J lost 2, with 16 bases in between. The CDR3 DNA sequence: TGTGCCAGCAGCAGCAGGCTCCTCTCCCCTGGGGCCAACGTCCTGACTTTC. As protein: CASSSRLLSPGANVLTF.

This chain links TRBV10-3 with TRBJ2-7; 10 nucleotides line up with TRBD2. CDR3 size: 14 residues. The germline gives CDR1 ENHRY, CDR2 SYGVKD. Trimming took 10 bases from V and 5 from J; bases not matched to a gene: 11. The CDR3 reads CATRGSSGSNEQYF. CDR3 nucleotide sequence: TGTGCCACCAGAGGCTCTAGCGGGAGTAACGAGCAGTACTTC.

This clone was picked up a small number of times. The rearrangement links TRBV6-5 to TRBJ1-4; 9 nucleotides align to TRBD1. Germline V gives CDR1 MNHEY, CDR2 SVGAGI. The junction had 4 bases not matched to a gene; V was cut back by 7 bases and J by 4 bases. CDR3 size: 14 residues. This chain's CDR3 is CASMGQGVNEKLFF. CDR3 in DNA: TGTGCCAGCATGGGACAGGGCGTTAATGAAAAACTGTTTTTT.

J is TRBJ2-1 and V is TRBV19, with 10 bases identical to TRBD1. The CDR3 is made up of 21 amino acids. CDR1 LNHDA and CDR2 SQIVND come from the germline V gene (reference sequence). V lost 1 base to trimming and J lost 0 bases; unmatched junction nucleotides: 15. CDR3 protein: CASSIVKPGQGRISSYNEQFF. The CDR3 DNA is TGTGCCAGTAGTATAGTAAAACCGGGACAGGGGAGAATTAGCTCCTACAATGAGCAGTTCTTC.

This rearrangement joins TRBV9 to TRBJ1-4, with D tentatively TRBD1 (5 bases). The CDR3 loop spans 16 amino acids. V dropped 3 bases and J dropped 8 bases, with 20 bases sitting between them. Germline CDR1 is SGDLS and CDR2 is YYNGEE. The DNA for the CDR3 is TGTGCCAGCAGCGGAGCCCCCTTGGGGCTTCGGGAAAAACTGTTTTTT. Translation: CASSGAPLGLREKLFF.

This clone was counted only a few times. The chain's CDR3 is CASSFTSGIVDEQFF. Written as DNA, the CDR3 is TGCGCCAGCAGCTTTACTAGCGGGATTGTCGATGAGCAGTTCTTC. V is TRBV5-1 and J is TRBJ2-1, with 10 bases identical to TRBD2. The CDR3 contains 15 residues. Germline assignment: CDR1 SGHRS and CDR2 YFSETQ. The V gene end was trimmed by 2 bases and the J gene end by 8 bases; junction bases not matched to a gene: 7. The full variable domain, with the rest looked up from reference TRBV5-1 and TRBJ2-1, is KAGVTQTPRYLIKTRGQQVTLSCSPISGHRSVSWYQQTPGQGLQFLFEYFSETQRNKGNFPGRFSGRQFSNSRSEMNVSTLELGDSALYLCASSFTSGIVDEQFFGPGTRLTVL.

The V call is TRBV5-6, the J call TRBJ2-5; the match to TRBD1 covers 8 bases. The DNA end is a closer match to TRBJ2-7, so the J assignment may be wrong. CDR1 is SGHDT, CDR2 YYEEEE, per germline. There are 14 residues in the CDR3. This CDR3 is CASSLGQGQYEQYF. CDR3 bases: TGTGCCAGCAGCTTGGGACAGGGGCAATACGAGCAGTACTTC.

The CDR3, as DNA: TGTGCCAGCAGCGTAGAACAGGGGAGCTACGAGCAGTACTTC. Translated, it gives CASSVEQGSYEQYF. The V gene is TRBV9, the J gene TRBJ2-7; TRBD1 matches at 7 bases. This CDR3 comprises 14 residues. The ends lost 0 bases at V and 3 bases at J; junction bases unmatched: 3. Germline values: CDR1 SGDLS, CDR2 YYNGEE. The full variable domain, rest sourced from reference TRBV9 and TRBJ2-7, is DSGVTQTPKHLITATGQRVTLRCSPRSGDLSVYWYQQSLDQGLQFLIQYYNGEERAKGNILERFSAQQFPDLHSELNLSSLELGDSALYFCASSVEQGSYEQYFGPGTRLTVT.

The V call is TRBV7-8, the J call TRBJ2-3; 9 bases align to TRBD1. The CDR3 extends over 17 amino acids. With 4 bases clipped from V and 3 bases from J, the junction kept 11 bases outside the gene matches. CDR1 is SGHVS and CDR2 is FQNEAQ in the germline V gene. CDR3 loop: CASSWEHRGRVTDTQYF. In DNA form, the CDR3 reads TGTGCCAGCAGCTGGGAACACAGGGGGCGCGTAACAGATACGCAGTATTTT.

This chain uses TRBV18 with TRBJ2-5; TRBD1 matches at 8 bases. The DNA end is a closer match to TRBJ2-7, so the J assignment may be wrong. The germline CDR1 and CDR2 sequences are KGHSH and LQKENI. This CDR3 has 16 amino acids. For the CDR3, the DNA is TGTGCCAGCTCACTAACCCCTGGACAGGGATCCTACGAGCAGTACTTC. Translated: CASSLTPGQGSYEQYF.

The rearrangement uses TRBV27 and TRBJ2-3, with TRBD2 identical over 9 bases. The CDR3 has 15 residues. The germline gives CDR1 MNHEY, CDR2 SMNVEV (reference sequence). V trimming: 1 base; J trimming: 4 bases; junction bases outside the gene matches: 3. The DNA for the CDR3 is TGTGCCAGCAGTTTATGGGGCGGGAGGGCAGATACGCAGTATTTT. It specifies CASSLWGGRADTQYF.

The J gene is TRBJ2-1, the V gene TRBV27, with TRBD2 matching 10 bases. After removal of 1 base from V and 5 bases from J, the junction contained 8 bases not matched to a gene. The germline gives CDR1 MNHEY, CDR2 SMNVEV (reference sequence). This CDR3 spans 17 amino acids. The CDR3 protein is CASSLFGIAGGDNEQFF. The CDR3 DNA follows: TGTGCCAGCAGTTTATTTGGGATAGCGGGAGGAGACAATGAGCAGTTCTTC.

The table lists this clone with a count of one. This chain connects TRBV18 to TRBJ2-5; 10 nucleotides align to TRBD1. Trimming removed 3 bases from V and 3 bases from J; junction bases left unmatched: 1. The length of the CDR3 is 14 residues. In germline, CDR1 is KGHSH, CDR2 LQKENI. The CDR3: CASSPDRGEETQYF. The CDR3 region has the DNA TGTGCCAGCTCACCGGACAGGGGGGAAGAGACCCAGTACTTC.

The rearrangement joins TRBV27 to TRBJ2-5; 7 bases are shared with TRBD1. After removal of 6 bases from V and 5 bases from J, the junction contained 9 bases not matched to a gene. In germline, CDR1 is MNHEY, CDR2 SMNVEV (reference sequence). This CDR3 contains 14 residues. The CDR3 nucleotides are TGTGCCAGCAGAAGGGGGCCCCTCGGGGAGACCCAGTACTTC. Translation: CASRRGPLGETQYF.

The chain joins TRBV4-1 to TRBJ2-7; D is uncertain. The germline CDR1 and CDR2 sequences are MGHRA and YSYEKL. Trimming stripped 0 bases from V and 8 bases from J, with 8 bases between. This CDR3 has 12 residues. The CDR3 DNA reads TGCGCCAGCAGCCAAGATACGGAGCAGCAGTACTTC. This translates into CASSQDTEQQYF.

The gene calls are TRBV19 and TRBJ2-3; 12 bases align to TRBD2. CDR1 is LNHDA and CDR2 is SQIVND in the germline V gene (reference sequence). The CDR3 sequence is 17 residues long. With V trimmed by 3 bases and J by 6 bases, 10 bases remained unmatched. CDR3 loop: CASSITPTSGRLDTQYF. Written as DNA, the CDR3 is TGTGCCAGTAGTATCACTCCGACTAGCGGGAGACTCGATACGCAGTATTTT.

V usage is TRBV27 and J usage is TRBJ2-7, with D maybe TRBD1 (5 bases). This CDR3 is built from 13 residues. The V gene lost 5 bases and the J gene lost 3 bases, with 11 bases spanning the gap. CDR1 MNHEY and CDR2 SMNVEV come from the germline V gene (reference sequence). The CDR3 DNA sequence: TGTGCCAGCAGTGTGGACGGACACTACGAGCAGTACTTC. It specifies CASSVDGHYEQYF.

Worth noting for this clone: The same CDR3 is also encoded by other DNA sequences in this sample. This chain connects TRBV7-9 to TRBJ2-1; TRBD2 matches 11 bases. The CDR3 runs 16 residues. After removal of 5 bases from V and 4 bases from J, the junction contained 7 bases not matched to a gene. CDR1 and CDR2 (germline): SEHNR, FQNEAQ (reference sequence). The CDR3 spells CASSPRGTSGYNEQFF. DNA for the CDR3: TGTGCCAGCAGCCCCCGCGGGACTAGCGGATACAATGAGCAGTTCTTC. The full variable domain, with the rest looked up from reference TRBV7-9 and TRBJ2-1, is DTGVSQNPRHKITKRGQNVTFRCDPISEHNRLYWYRQTLGQGPEFLTYFQNEAQLEKSRLLSDRFSAERPKGSFSTLEIQRTEQGDSAMYLCASSPRGTSGYNEQFFGPGTRLTVL.

V is TRBV5-1 and J is TRBJ2-3, with 7 bases identical to TRBD2. V was pared by 2 bases and J by 3 bases, with 3 bases of the junction left unmatched. The CDR3 runs to 14 residues. Germline V gene data show CDR1 as SGHRS and CDR2 as YFSETQ. CDR3 sequence (DNA): TGCGCCAGCAGCTTCGGCGGGAGAACAGATACGCAGTATTTT. Encoded protein: CASSFGGRTDTQYF.

The V and J genes are TRBV30 and TRBJ1-1; D is ambiguous. There are 13 residues in the CDR3. V was clipped by 2 bases and J by 3 bases, with 10 bases between them. The germline V gene has CDR1 GTSNPN and CDR2 SVGIG (reference sequence). CDR3 region: CAWSLDWDTEAFF. CDR3 coding DNA: TGTGCCTGGAGTCTAGATTGGGACACTGAAGCTTTCTTT. Combining the CDR3 with reference TRBV30 and TRBJ1-1 gives the whole variable domain SQTIHQWPATLVQPVGSPLSLECTVEGTSNPNLYWYRQAAGRGLQLLFYSVGIGQISSEVPQNLSASRPQDRQFILSSKKLLLSDSGFYLCAWSLDWDTEAFFGQGTRLTVV.

The chain employs TRBV5-4 and TRBJ1-2; tentative D call: TRBD1 (5 bases). The CDR3 spans 14 residues. V shed 4 bases and J shed 0 bases, with 10 bases lying between them. Per germline, CDR1 SGHNT and CDR2 YYREEE (reference sequence). The CDR3 nucleotides are TGTGCCAGCAGCCTTGGACACCCTAACTATGGCTACACCTTC. Amino acid sequence: CASSLGHPNYGYTF.

A single count supports this clone. The chain joins TRBV28 to TRBJ1-2, with no clear D. Germline CDR1 is MDHEN and CDR2 is SYDVKM. The CDR3 totals 16 residues. V was pared by 2 bases and J by 7 bases, with 20 bases between. CDR3 loop: CASSLISGFQTPGYTF. CDR3 coding DNA: TGTGCCAGCAGTTTAATATCGGGGTTTCAAACCCCTGGCTACACCTTC.

V gene TRBV27 combines with J gene TRBJ2-4, with TRBD2 matching 8 bases. CDR1 and CDR2 (germline): MNHEY, SMNVEV (reference sequence). The junction had 6 bases not matched to a gene; V was cut back by 0 bases and J by 8 bases. This CDR3 is 15 amino acids long. The CDR3 region has the DNA TGTGCCAGCAGTTTATCCGCGGGGGGCTTAGACATTCAGTACTTC. Its protein product is CASSLSAGGLDIQYF.

This clone is a singleton in its sample. The chain is built from TRBV6-5 and TRBJ2-5; 7 bases match TRBD1. The better agreement between TRBJ2-7 and the DNA end casts doubt on the J call. CDR3 length equals 16 residues. Germline CDR1 reads MNHEY; CDR2 reads SVGAGI. DNA of the CDR3: TGTGCCAGCAGTTCCCTATCGGGACAGCTATCCTACGAGCAGTACTTC. Amino acid sequence: CASSSLSGQLSYEQYF.

CDR3 residues: CASSSAAGGPYEQYF. The CDR3 DNA reads as TGTGCCAGCAGCTCAGCGGCGGGAGGGCCCTACGAGCAGTACTTC. The chain combines TRBV7-3 with TRBJ2-7; 9 bases are a match to TRBD2. This CDR3 has 15 residues. CDR1 is SGHTA and CDR2 is FQGTGA in the germline V gene. The J segment lost 2 bases and the V segment lost 4 bases, leaving 6 bases of the junction unmatched.

This chain uses TRBV19 with TRBJ2-7; 11 nucleotides agree with TRBD2. With 4 bases clipped from V and 4 bases from J, the junction kept 12 bases outside the gene matches. CDR1 and CDR2 from the germline V gene are LNHDA and SQIVND (reference sequence). This CDR3 is built from 17 residues. This CDR3 reads CASSTAIAGGILYEQYF. The DNA of the CDR3 is TGTGCCAGTAGTACGGCCATAGCGGGAGGGATTTTATACGAGCAGTACTTC.